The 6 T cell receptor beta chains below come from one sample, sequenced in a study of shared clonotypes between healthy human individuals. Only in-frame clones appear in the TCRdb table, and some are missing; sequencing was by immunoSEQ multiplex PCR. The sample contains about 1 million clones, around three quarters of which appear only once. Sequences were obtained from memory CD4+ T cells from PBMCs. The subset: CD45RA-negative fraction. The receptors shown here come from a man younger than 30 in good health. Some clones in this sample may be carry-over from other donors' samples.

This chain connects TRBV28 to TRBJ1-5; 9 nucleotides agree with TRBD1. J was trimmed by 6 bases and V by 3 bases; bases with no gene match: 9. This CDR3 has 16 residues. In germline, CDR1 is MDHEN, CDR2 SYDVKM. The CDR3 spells CASSFGTGRFGQPQHF. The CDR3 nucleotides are TGTGCCAGCAGTTTTGGGACAGGGAGGTTCGGTCAGCCCCAGCATTTT.

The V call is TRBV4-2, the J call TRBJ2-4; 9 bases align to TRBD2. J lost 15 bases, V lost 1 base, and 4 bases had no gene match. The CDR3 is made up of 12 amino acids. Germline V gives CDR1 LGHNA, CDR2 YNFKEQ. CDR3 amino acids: CASSQAAGGLYF. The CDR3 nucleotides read TGTGCCAGCAGCCAAGCAGCGGGAGGTCTGTACTTC.

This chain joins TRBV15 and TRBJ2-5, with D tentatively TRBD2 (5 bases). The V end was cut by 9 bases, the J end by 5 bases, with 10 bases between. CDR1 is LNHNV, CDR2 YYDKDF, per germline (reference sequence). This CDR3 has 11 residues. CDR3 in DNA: TGTGCCACAATACTAGGGGAGACCCAGTACTTC. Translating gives CATILGETQYF.

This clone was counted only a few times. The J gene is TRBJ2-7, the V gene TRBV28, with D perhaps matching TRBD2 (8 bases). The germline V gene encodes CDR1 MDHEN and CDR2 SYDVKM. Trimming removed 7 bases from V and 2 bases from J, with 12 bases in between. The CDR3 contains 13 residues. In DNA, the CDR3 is TGTGCCAGCACGGGAGGGGGCCCCTACGAGCAGTACTTC. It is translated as CASTGGGPYEQYF. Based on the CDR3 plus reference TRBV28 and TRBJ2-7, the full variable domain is DVKVTQSSRYLVKRTGEKVFLECVQDMDHENMFWYRQDPGLGLRLIYFSYDVKMKEKGDIPEGYSVSREKKERFSLILESASTNQTSMYLCASTGGGPYEQYFGPGTRLTVT.

In DNA form, the CDR3 reads TGTGCCAGCAGCGTAGGACTAGCGGGAGTGAGGGAGCAGTTCTTC. Translated, it gives CASSVGLAGVREQFF. The chain is built from TRBV2 and TRBJ2-1; the match to TRBD2 covers 13 bases. The CDR3 contains 15 residues. Trimming took 6 bases from V and 10 from J; bases not matched to a gene: 9. The germline V gene encodes CDR1 SNHLY and CDR2 FYNNEI. Full variable domain (rest looked up from reference TRBV2 and TRBJ2-1): EPEVTQTPSHQVTQMGQEVILRCVPISNHLYFYWYRQILGQKVEFLVSFYNNEISEKSEIFDDQFSVERPDGSNFTLKIRSTKLEDSAMYFCASSVGLAGVREQFFGPGTRLTVL.

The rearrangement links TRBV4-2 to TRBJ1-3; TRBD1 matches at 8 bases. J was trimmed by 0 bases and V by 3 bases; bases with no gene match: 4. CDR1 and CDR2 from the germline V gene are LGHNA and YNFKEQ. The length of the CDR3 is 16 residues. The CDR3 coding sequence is TGTGCCAGCAGCCACCAGGGACAGGTCTCTGGAAACACCATATATTTT. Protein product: CASSHQGQVSGNTIYF.